Below, 29 T cell receptor beta chains from the same sample are listed, as sequenced in a study of blood T cell repertoires in COVID-19. TCRdb keeps only in-frame clones here, not all; method: immunoSEQ multiplex PCR. The sample records tens of thousands of clones, about 86% being singletons. The sequencing input was peripheral blood. These receptors all come from a woman in her sixties or seventies with acute or convalescent COVID-19.

The gene calls are TRBV4-1 and TRBJ2-3; D might be TRBD2 (5 bases). Germline lookup yields CDR1 MGHRA and CDR2 YSYEKL. Trimming removed 4 bases at V and 5 bases at J, with 10 bases between. This CDR3 is built from 13 residues. The CDR3 coding sequence is TGCGCCAGCAGCCTCGGGGTCAAAGATACGCAGTATTTT. Translation gives CASSLGVKDTQYF.

V usage is TRBV6-5 and J usage is TRBJ2-5, with 11 bases identical to TRBD1. Trimming took 6 bases from V and 2 from J; bases not matched to a gene: 5. CDR1 and CDR2 (germline): MNHEY, SVGAGI. This CDR3 is built from 15 residues. CDR3 in amino acids: CASRPRDRGQETQYF. The CDR3 DNA reads as TGTGCCAGCAGACCCCGGGACAGGGGGCAAGAGACCCAGTACTTC.

The chain carries TRBV7-6 and TRBJ1-1; 7 bases are a match to TRBD1. The V segment lost 2 bases and the J segment 3 bases; nucleotides outside the gene matches: 9. Germline V gives CDR1 SGHVS, CDR2 FNYEAQ. This CDR3 is built from 16 residues. DNA for the CDR3: TGTGCCAGCAGCTTATTCGAGGGGGCGACGGACACTGAAGCTTTCTTT. It yields the protein CASSLFEGATDTEAFF.

The rearrangement joins TRBV30 to TRBJ2-7, with D possibly matching TRBD2 (5 bases). The V gene lost 7 bases and the J gene lost 7 bases, with 11 bases spanning the gap. Germline V CDR1 and CDR2: GTSNPN, SVGIG (reference sequence). This CDR3 region has 10 residues. The CDR3 loop reads CALLGEEQYF. In DNA, the CDR3 is TGTGCCTTACTAGGAGAGGAGCAGTACTTC.

The gene calls are TRBV19 and TRBJ2-2; TRBD1 might be the D (6 bases). In germline, CDR1 is LNHDA, CDR2 SQIVND (reference sequence). This CDR3 comprises 14 residues. V was pared by 7 bases and J by 0 bases, with 9 bases between. The CDR3 DNA follows: TGTGCCAGTACCAGGACAGCGAACACCGGGGAGCTGTTTTTT. Amino acid sequence: CASTRTANTGELFF. Combining the CDR3 with reference TRBV19 and TRBJ2-2 gives the whole variable domain DGGITQSPKYLFRKEGQNVTLSCEQNLNHDAMYWYRQDPGQGLRLIYYSQIVNDFQKGDIAEGYSVSREKKESFPLTVTSAQKNPTAFYLCASTRTANTGELFFGEGSRLTVL.

About this clone itself: This same CDR3 is encoded by further DNA sequences in the sample. This chain links TRBV7-9 with TRBJ1-2; 7 positions match TRBD1. Losses at the gene ends were 1 base for V and 6 bases for J; bases not matched to a gene: 2. The CDR3 is 13 amino acids. CDR1 and CDR2 (germline): SEHNR, FQNEAQ (reference sequence). CDR3 loop: CASSLEGANGYTF. CDR3 nucleotides: TGTGCCAGCAGCTTAGAGGGGGCCAATGGCTACACCTTC.

This clone appeared a few times. The chain joins TRBV12-3 or TRBV12-4 to TRBJ1-3, with D possibly TRBD1 on 6 matching bases. V was pared by 6 bases and J by 4 bases, with 10 bases between. This CDR3 spans 13 amino acids. CDR3 nucleotide sequence: TGTGCCAGCAGACCAGGGGCAGGAAACACCATATATTTT. Translating it yields CASRPGAGNTIYF.

The CDR3, as DNA: TGTGCCAGCAGCATCTCCGACAGTCGCGGTGGAAAACTGTTTTTT. Translating gives CASSISDSRGGKLFF. The genes are TRBV7-8 and TRBJ1-4; D might be TRBD1 (5 bases). This CDR3 is 15 amino acids long. V dropped 5 bases and J dropped 10 bases, with 20 bases sitting between them. Germline CDR1 and CDR2: SGHVS and FQNEAQ.

This clone was picked up a small number of times. The chain recombines TRBV21-1 with TRBJ2-3; the table gives TRBD2 as D, unverified against the DNA. TRBV21-1 is recorded as a pseudogene. The CDR3 runs to 17 residues. CDR3 loop: CASSKAVRLDGTDTQYF. The CDR3 DNA reads TGTGCCAGCAGCAAAGCGGTACGACTAGATGGCACAGATACGCAGTATTTT.

The chain carries TRBV5-1 and TRBJ1-1, with TRBD1 matching over 7 bases. After removal of 1 base from V and 3 bases from J, the junction contained 3 bases not matched to a gene. The CDR3 has 14 amino acids. Per the germline V gene, CDR1 is SGHRS and CDR2 is YFSETQ. CDR3 sequence reads: CASSLTGVYTEAFF. Written as DNA, the CDR3 is TGCGCCAGCAGCTTGACAGGGGTCTACACTGAAGCTTTCTTT.

This rearrangement joins TRBV19 to TRBJ1-5, with TRBD1 as a possible D gene (5 bases). V shed 7 bases and J shed 0 bases, with 13 bases lying between them. The CDR3 covers 15 residues. Germline-derived CDR1 and CDR2 are LNHDA and SQIVND (reference sequence). CDR3 sequence reads: CASTSTAYSNQPQHF. CDR3 coding DNA: TGTGCCAGTACCTCGACAGCTTATAGCAATCAGCCCCAGCATTTT.

There are a few counts of this clone. The rearrangement links TRBV7-9 to TRBJ2-6; 10 bases line up with TRBD1. V trimming: 7 bases; J trimming: 2 bases; junction bases outside the gene matches: 8. The CDR3 spans 17 residues. Germline V gene data show CDR1 as SEHNR and CDR2 as FQNEAQ (reference sequence). The CDR3 spells CASTETGTGAGANVLTF. In DNA form, the CDR3 reads TGTGCCAGCACCGAAACCGGGACAGGGGCTGGGGCCAACGTCCTGACTTTC.

This clone has a count of ten or more. The chain recombines TRBV2 with TRBJ1-4; perhaps TRBD1 as D (5 bases). V was cut by 7 bases and J by 7 bases, with 13 bases left in between. CDR1 and CDR2 (germline): SNHLY, FYNNEI. The CDR3 extends over 13 amino acids. CDR3 DNA: TGTGCCAGCAAGGCAGGGATGGTTGAAAAACTGTTTTTT. Its protein is CASKAGMVEKLFF.

The V and J genes are TRBV7-9 and TRBJ2-3, with TRBD2 identical over 10 bases. The germline V gene encodes CDR1 SEHNR and CDR2 FQNEAQ (reference sequence). The junction had 4 bases not matched to a gene; V was cut back by 2 bases and J by 5 bases. The CDR3 covers 15 residues. CDR3 sequence (DNA): TGTGCCAGCAGCTTAACTAGCGGGGTCGTAGATACGCAGTATTTT. It translates to CASSLTSGVVDTQYF.

The V and J genes are TRBV18 and TRBJ2-3, with D tentatively TRBD2 (5 bases). The germline V and J ends were trimmed by 4 bases and 0 bases, with 17 bases remaining between them. The CDR3 has 17 residues. Germline lookup yields CDR1 KGHSH and CDR2 LQKENI. Here the CDR3 DNA reads TGTGCCAGCTCACTCGAAGAGGTGAGGGCTAGCACAGATACGCAGTATTTT. Translated, it gives CASSLEEVRASTDTQYF.

The chain links TRBV7-9 to TRBJ1-1, with D tentatively TRBD1 (5 bases). Between the trimmed V and J ends, which lost 5 bases and 4 bases, there was a span of 14 bases. Per germline, CDR1 SEHNR and CDR2 FQNEAQ (reference sequence). The CDR3 extends over 14 amino acids. CDR3 sequence reads: CASSQTGGTTEAFF. The CDR3 DNA sequence: TGTGCCAGCAGCCAGACGGGGGGGACCACTGAAGCTTTCTTT.

The chain recombines TRBV14 with TRBJ1-3; D is undetermined. Germline CDR1 and CDR2: SGHDN and FVKESK. CDR3 length: 18 amino acids. Trimming removed 2 bases from V and 0 bases from J, with 17 bases in between. This CDR3 reads CASSQISWAGSSGNTIYF. As DNA, the CDR3 is TGTGCCAGCAGCCAAATTTCGTGGGCCGGAAGCTCTGGAAACACCATATATTTT.

This chain links TRBV4-1 with TRBJ1-1, with 8 bases lining up with TRBD1. This CDR3 contains 16 residues. The germline V gene encodes CDR1 MGHRA and CDR2 YSYEKL. With V trimmed by 3 bases and J by 1 base, 7 bases remained unmatched. CDR3 in DNA: TGCGCCAGCAGCCACCTAAGGGGACAGGCGAACACTGAAGCTTTCTTT. Translated: CASSHLRGQANTEAFF.

The CDR3 protein is CASSDSGQGEFF. The CDR3 DNA is TGTGCCAGCAGCGACTCGGGACAGGGGGAGTTCTTC. This rearrangement joins TRBV2 to TRBJ2-1; 11 bases line up with TRBD1. With V trimmed by 6 bases and J by 14 bases, 6 bases remained unmatched. This CDR3 comprises 12 residues. CDR1 and CDR2 from the germline V gene are SNHLY and FYNNEI.

V gene TRBV11-2 combines with J gene TRBJ1-2; D not certain. The V gene's germline CDR1 is SGHAT and CDR2 FQNNGV. The CDR3 is 15 amino acids. Trimming stripped 2 bases from V and 2 bases from J, with 12 bases between. CDR3 sequence reads: CASSLKEGWNYGYTF. In DNA form, the CDR3 reads TGTGCCAGCAGCTTAAAGGAGGGCTGGAACTATGGCTACACCTTC.

The V gene is TRBV29-1, the J gene TRBJ1-1; TRBD1 agrees at 10 bases. This CDR3 is built from 13 residues. Germline lookup yields CDR1 SQVTM and CDR2 ANQGSEA. The trim removed 6 bases at V and 5 bases at J, leaving 6 bases unmatched. In nucleotides, the CDR3 is TGCAGCGTCCGGACAGGGGGGGGAACTGAAGCTTTCTTT. It is translated as CSVRTGGGTEAFF.

The rearrangement uses TRBV4-1 and TRBJ1-1, with D uncertain. This CDR3 has 12 amino acids. V dropped 1 base and J dropped 7 bases, with 7 bases sitting between them. Germline V CDR1 and CDR2: MGHRA, YSYEKL. The CDR3 DNA follows: TGCGCCAGCAGCCAAGGGGCCAGTGAAGCTTTCTTT. Encoded protein: CASSQGASEAFF.

V gene TRBV2 combines with J gene TRBJ1-4; 8 bases are shared with TRBD1. This CDR3 is 15 amino acids long. The trim removed 4 bases at V and 7 bases at J, leaving 8 bases unmatched. Germline CDR1 is SNHLY and CDR2 is FYNNEI. In nucleotides, the CDR3 is TGTGCCAGCAGTGGGCGGACAGGGAAAAGTGAAAAACTGTTTTTT. It encodes CASSGRTGKSEKLFF.

This chain links TRBV11-2 with TRBJ2-7; D remains ambiguous. Germline loops: CDR1 SGHAT, CDR2 FQNNGV. Between the trimmed V and J ends, which lost 6 bases and 6 bases, there was a span of 12 bases. There are 12 residues in the CDR3. CDR3 DNA sequence: TGTGCCAGCAGTTTAAACCTAGGCGAGCAGTACTTC. It is translated as CASSLNLGEQYF.

This chain uses TRBV4-1 with TRBJ2-7, with a tentative D call TRBD2 (5 bases). Trimming stripped 1 base from V and 5 bases from J, with 12 bases between. CDR1 is MGHRA and CDR2 is YSYEKL in the germline V gene. This CDR3 is 14 amino acids long. The CDR3 DNA follows: TGCGCCAGCAGCCAAGCCGGGAACGGGGACGAGCAGTACTTC. Its translation is CASSQAGNGDEQYF.

This chain joins TRBV5-5 and TRBJ1-1, with a tentative D call TRBD1 (5 bases). Trimming took off 4 bases at V and 6 bases at J, with 16 bases between the two ends. Germline CDR1 is SGHKS and CDR2 is YYEKEE (reference sequence). The CDR3 extends over 14 amino acids. In DNA form, the CDR3 reads TGTGCCAGCAGCATTAGACAGCCACAGGCTGAAGCTTTCTTT. It specifies CASSIRQPQAEAFF.

Concerning this clone: Additional DNA sequences in this sample encode the identical CDR3. The rearrangement joins TRBV7-9 to TRBJ2-3; D is unclear. The CDR3 has 14 amino acids. V was shortened by 1 base and J by 2 bases, with 7 bases between the two germline ends. Per germline, CDR1 SEHNR and CDR2 FQNEAQ (reference sequence). In nucleotides, the CDR3 is TGTGCCAGCAGCTTAGGGCTTTCCACAGATACGCAGTATTTT. Amino acid sequence: CASSLGLSTDTQYF.

This sequence joins TRBV7-9 and TRBJ2-3; D might be TRBD1 (5 bases). Trimming pared 2 bases from V and 0 bases from J, leaving 12 bases between. Germline CDR1 and CDR2: SEHNR and FQNEAQ (reference sequence). CDR3 length: 16 amino acids. CDR3 sequence: CASSLIRGGSTDTQYF. The CDR3 DNA sequence: TGTGCCAGCAGCTTAATTAGGGGCGGCAGCACAGATACGCAGTATTTT.

This clone was counted once. V and J are TRBV5-1 and TRBJ1-2; 8 nucleotides align to TRBD1. Per the germline V gene, CDR1 is SGHRS and CDR2 is YFSETQ. The V segment lost 3 bases and the J segment 7 bases; nucleotides outside the gene matches: 2. CDR3 size: 12 residues. The CDR3 DNA is TGCGCCAGCAGCTGGACAGGGACTGGCTACACCTTC. Encoded protein: CASSWTGTGYTF.